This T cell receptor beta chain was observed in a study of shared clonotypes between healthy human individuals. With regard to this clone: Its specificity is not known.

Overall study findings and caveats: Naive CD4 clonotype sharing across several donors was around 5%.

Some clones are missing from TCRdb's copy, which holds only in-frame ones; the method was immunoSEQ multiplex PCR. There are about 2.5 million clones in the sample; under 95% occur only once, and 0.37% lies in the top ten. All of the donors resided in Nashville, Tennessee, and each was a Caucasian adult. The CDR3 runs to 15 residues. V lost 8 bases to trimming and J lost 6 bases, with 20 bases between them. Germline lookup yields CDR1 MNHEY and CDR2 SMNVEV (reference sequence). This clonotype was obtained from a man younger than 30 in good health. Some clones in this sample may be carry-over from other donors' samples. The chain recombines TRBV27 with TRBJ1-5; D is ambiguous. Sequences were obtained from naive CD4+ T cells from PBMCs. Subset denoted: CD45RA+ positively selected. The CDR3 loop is CASRSASERGQPQHF. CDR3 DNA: TGTGCCAGCCGATCAGCGAGTGAGCGAGGTCAGCCCCAGCATTTT.